The 7 T cell receptor beta chains in this list originate from one sample, sequenced in a study of T-cell memory formation after mild COVID-19. From the 5' RACE reads, TCRdb called clonotypes with MiXCR, one entry per CDR3 protein. The sample yields just under 550,000 distinct CDR3 sequences, roughly 20% seen once. The sequenced material came from PBMCs or a T cell subset sorted from them (not recorded which). The source is an adult woman who had mild COVID-19 (a few samples of this study predate the infection). Cell type and time point are not known.

The table lists this clonotype with a few counts. The V and J genes are TRBV2 and TRBJ2-1, with 14 bases aligning to TRBD2. CDR1 and CDR2 (germline): SNHLY, FYNNEI. V lost 3 bases and J lost 9; bases outside the gene matches: 10. The CDR3 has 17 residues. CDR3 nucleotide sequence: TGTGCCAGCAGTGAGCCCCTGACTAGCGGGAGGGCCACTGAGCAGTTCTTC. This encodes CASSEPLTSGRATEQFF.

This clonotype has only a few counts. The chain recombines TRBV9 with TRBJ2-1, with D unresolved. The CDR3 length is 14 residues. Germline V CDR1 and CDR2: SGDLS, YYNGEE. V lost 4 bases and J 3 bases, leaving 11 bases between the germline ends. DNA of the CDR3: TGTGCCAGCAGCAGGGATGGACGCTACAATGAGCAGTTCTTC. Translated: CASSRDGRYNEQFF.

This clonotype was recorded a few times. CDR3 amino acids: CATSDPSLAGGRNEQFF. The CDR3 coding sequence is TGTGCCACCAGTGACCCCTCCCTAGCGGGGGGGCGGAATGAGCAGTTCTTC. The gene calls are TRBV24-1 and TRBJ2-1, with 12 bases that match TRBD2. This CDR3 spans 17 amino acids. Germline lookup yields CDR1 KGHDR and CDR2 SFDVKD. The V gene end was trimmed by 4 bases and the J gene end by 7 bases; junction bases not matched to a gene: 10.

The chain uses TRBV5-6 and TRBJ2-1; the D is unclear. This CDR3 is built from 13 residues. With 6 bases removed from V and 7 bases from J, the gap between germline ends came to 14 bases. Germline loops: CDR1 SGHDT, CDR2 YYEEEE. CDR3 amino acids: CASTLEMGNEQFF. For the CDR3, the DNA is TGTGCCAGCACCCTCGAGATGGGGAATGAGCAGTTCTTC.

The chain combines TRBV4-2 with TRBJ2-7; D is possibly TRBD2 (6 bases). This CDR3 has 15 residues. The V and J ends lost 0 bases and 5 bases respectively, with 14 bases between them. Germline V gives CDR1 LGHNA, CDR2 YNFKEQ. The CDR3 protein is CASSQEAGSVHEQYF. Here the CDR3 DNA reads TGTGCCAGCAGCCAAGAGGCCGGGAGTGTTCACGAGCAGTACTTC.

The table lists this clonotype with a few counts. This sequence joins TRBV5-6 and TRBJ2-7, with D perhaps TRBD2 (6 bases). Trimming shortened V by 4 bases and J by 1 base, and 18 bases separated the two germline ends. The germline gives CDR1 SGHDT, CDR2 YYEEEE. The CDR3 has 16 residues. CDR3 amino acids: CASSATGAGRSYEQYF. CDR3 in DNA: TGTGCCAGCAGCGCCACCGGCGCGGGAAGGTCCTACGAGCAGTACTTC.

Only a few counts were recorded for this clonotype. The chain couples TRBV11-2 to TRBJ1-3, with D possibly TRBD1 on 5 matching bases. CDR3 length: 15 amino acids. CDR1 and CDR2 from the germline V gene are SGHAT and FQNNGV. Trimming removed 4 bases at V and 0 bases at J, with 10 bases between. CDR3: CASSSPGFSGNTIYF. CDR3 in DNA: TGTGCCAGCAGCTCCCCAGGGTTCTCTGGAAACACCATATATTTT.